This T cell receptor beta chain was documented in a study of T-cell reconstitution after alpha-beta-depleted transplantation in children. Unique molecular identifiers were incorporated during preparation of the TCRbeta library. A single record per CDR3 protein comes from TCRdb applying MiXCR to the PCR reads. Of 300,000 to 400,000 distinct CDR3 sequences listed, approximately 23% were seen once; the top ten hold 9.5% to 13%. Findings of the study overall: Diversity of TCRbeta at day 60 was high in some patients, arising from surviving recipient T cells and thymic progenitors.

About this clonotype itself: Antigen unknown.

Germline CDR1 reads SGHRS; CDR2 reads YFSETQ. The CDR3 extends over 14 amino acids. Trimming left V 4 bases short and J 5 bases short, with 12 bases between. The chain uses TRBV5-1 and TRBJ1-4, with a weak D call TRBD1 (5 bases). Specimen: PBMCs, mostly from graft donor cells, collected 180 days after TCRalphabeta/CD19-depleted stem cell transplant. This receptor was obtained from a male patient younger than 18 who had a stem cell transplant for acute lymphoblastic leukemia, so the T cells may come from the graft donor. The CDR3 protein is CASSPGGSNEKLFF. CDR3 nucleotide sequence: TGCGCCAGCAGCCCGGGGGGATCAAATGAAAAACTGTTTTTT.